The present entry profiles one T cell receptor beta chain with its context. The antigen remains undetermined. TCRdb's table, derived via immunoSEQ multiplex PCR, lists solely in-frame clones and lacks some. The table shows approximately 15,000 clones, with about three quarters occurring only once. The sample comes from a study of tumor-infiltrating lymphocytes in localized non-small cell lung cancer. Overall study results and limits: Not all patients were TCR sequenced, owing to tissue quantity.

The sequenced material came from lung tumor tissue. The TCR was taken from a human donor with non-small cell lung cancer.

This CDR3 is CASSTGDTGELFF. CDR3 nucleotides: TGTGCCAGCAGCACGGGGGACACCGGGGAGCTGTTTTTT. This chain joins TRBV27 and TRBJ2-2; a possible D gene is TRBD2 (6 bases). Trimming pared 6 bases from V and 3 bases from J, leaving 8 bases between. The CDR3 is made up of 13 amino acids. The V gene's germline CDR1 is MNHEY and CDR2 SMNVEV (reference sequence).